Sequencing of this T cell receptor (beta chain) was carried out in a study of blood T cells in healthy people across ages. Overall study: Every two T cells gave about one barcoded beta molecule via template switching. Findings and limits, study-wide: A greater number of naive CD4+ cells and higher diversity distinguished long-lived donors from aged donors.

Germline CDR1 reads KGHDR; CDR2 reads SFDVKD. The trim removed 2 bases at V and 3 bases at J, leaving 7 bases unmatched. This CDR3 has 17 amino acids. The donors, aged roughly 6 to 95, were healthy Caucasians from Russia. Alongside a J-beta primer mix, a sample-barcoded 5' primer served in a second PCR lasting about 6 to 11 cycles. Every cDNA molecule bore a tag from a template-switch adaptor containing 12 random nucleotides. TCRdb recomputed calls from the 5' RACE reads with MiXCR, one row per CDR3 protein. The sample holds under 2 million distinct CDR3 sequences; 30% to 35% are singletons and the top ten take around 10%. This clonotype came up a few times. The antigen is unknown.

Input material: blood. This sequence originates from a young woman in good health. The gene calls are TRBV24-1 and TRBJ2-3, with TRBD2 identical over 10 bases. CDR3 sequence reads: CATSDSITSGATDTQYF. Written as DNA, the CDR3 is TGTGCCACCAGTGATTCTATAACTAGCGGGGCTACAGATACGCAGTATTTT.